The next 17 T cell receptor beta chains were all read from a single sample in a study of a mutant IDH1 vaccine in newly diagnosed glioma. Time point denoted: week 47, end of study. A single vaccine dose contained 300 ug of mutant IDH1 20-mer peptide, and topical imiquimod was used with it. Profiling relied on immunoSEQ multiplex PCR, and the TCRdb table lists in-frame clones only, not all of them. The table has about 85,000 clones, roughly 90% seen once. These receptors lack a known antigen. The sequencing used PBMCs, collected from a glioma patient whose treatment included an IDH1 peptide vaccine. The receptors stem from a woman aged 45-65 years with glioma.

This sequence joins TRBV5-1 and TRBJ2-7; 9 bases align to TRBD2. After removal of 3 bases from V and 3 bases from J, the junction contained 1 base not matched to a gene. From germline, CDR1 is SGHRS and CDR2 YFSETQ. This CDR3 has 13 amino acids. This CDR3 is CASSSSGNYEQYF. CDR3 sequence (DNA): TGCGCCAGCAGCTCTAGCGGGAACTACGAGCAGTACTTC.

The chain links TRBV10-3 to TRBJ1-3; 8 positions agree with TRBD1. The CDR3 has 14 amino acids. Losses at the gene ends were 6 bases for V and 7 bases for J; bases not matched to a gene: 8. Germline assignment: CDR1 ENHRY and CDR2 SYGVKD. The CDR3: CAIRGQGRGNTIYF. The DNA for the CDR3 is TGTGCCATCAGAGGACAGGGTAGGGGTAACACCATATATTTT.

The CDR3 nucleotides are TGCGCCAGCAGCTTGGGAGTTTCTAGCGGTGTGGGGGATGAGCAGTTCTTC. Its protein is CASSLGVSSGVGDEQFF. The J gene is TRBJ2-1, the V gene TRBV5-1, with 7 positions matching TRBD2. Trimming cost V 0 bases and J 8 bases; bases outside gene matches: 14. Germline CDR1 reads SGHRS; CDR2 reads YFSETQ. CDR3 size: 17 residues.

The chain carries TRBV5-4 and TRBJ1-2; no definite D call. Germline CDR1 is SGHNT and CDR2 is YYREEE (reference sequence). Deletions cut 3 bases from V and 2 bases from J, with 8 bases between. This CDR3 spans 13 amino acids. The CDR3: CASSSEGNYGYTF. CDR3 nucleotide sequence: TGTGCCAGCAGCTCCGAGGGAAACTATGGCTACACCTTC. Together with reference TRBV5-4 and TRBJ1-2, the CDR3 gives the full variable domain: ETGVTQSPTHLIKTRGQQVTLRCSSQSGHNTVSWYQQALGQGPQFIFQYYREEENGRGNFPPRFSGLQFPNYSSELNVNALELDDSALYLCASSSEGNYGYTFGSGTRLTVV.

This chain links TRBV5-1 with TRBJ2-2; maybe TRBD2 (5 bases). The CDR3 runs to 14 residues. With 0 bases removed from V and 6 bases from J, the gap between germline ends came to 9 bases. Germline CDR1 is SGHRS and CDR2 is YFSETQ. CDR3 residues: CASSLALGAGELFF. In nucleotides, the CDR3 is TGCGCCAGCAGCTTGGCTTTGGGAGCCGGGGAGCTGTTTTTT.

CDR3 in amino acids: CASSLYNEQFF. The CDR3 DNA sequence: TGTGCCAGCAGCCTTTACAATGAGCAGTTCTTC. The V and J genes are TRBV13 and TRBJ2-1; D unresolved. Trimming pared 5 bases from V and 4 bases from J, leaving 3 bases between. This CDR3 is built from 11 residues. Per germline, CDR1 PRHDT and CDR2 FYEKMQ (reference sequence).

The chain employs TRBV19 and TRBJ2-1; 9 bases are shared with TRBD1. Trimming removed 2 bases from V and 6 bases from J; junction bases left unmatched: 5. Germline V gene lookup returns CDR1 LNHDA and CDR2 SQIVND (reference sequence). CDR3 length equals 15 residues. CDR3 in amino acids: CASSIRDRDGNEQFF. The DNA of the CDR3 is TGTGCCAGTAGTATAAGGGACAGGGATGGCAATGAGCAGTTCTTC. The whole variable domain, remainder taken from reference TRBV19 and TRBJ2-1, is DGGITQSPKYLFRKEGQNVTLSCEQNLNHDAMYWYRQDPGQGLRLIYYSQIVNDFQKGDIAEGYSVSREKKESFPLTVTSAQKNPTAFYLCASSIRDRDGNEQFFGPGTRLTVL.

The J gene is TRBJ2-7, the V gene TRBV6-5; 10 positions match TRBD2. The CDR3 contains 14 residues. Losses at the gene ends were 6 bases for V and 3 bases for J; bases not matched to a gene: 5. The V gene's germline CDR1 is MNHEY and CDR2 SVGAGI. CDR3 in DNA: TGTGCCAGCAGATTAGCGGGAGGCCTCTACGAGCAGTACTTC. Translating gives CASRLAGGLYEQYF.

V usage is TRBV19 and J usage is TRBJ2-7; tentatively, D is TRBD1 (6 bases). The V end lost 4 bases, the J end lost 6 bases, and 19 bases lay between the germline ends. This CDR3 region has 15 residues. Germline V gives CDR1 LNHDA, CDR2 SQIVND (reference sequence). CDR3 protein: CASSTTVTGSGEQYF. The CDR3, as DNA: TGTGCCAGTAGTACCACTGTCACAGGGTCCGGCGAGCAGTACTTC.

A few counts support this clone. The rearrangement uses TRBV10-2 and TRBJ2-5; TRBD2 matches 9 bases. There are 15 residues in the CDR3. The trim removed 7 bases at V and 6 bases at J, leaving 12 bases unmatched. Germline V CDR1 and CDR2: WSHSY, SAAADI. Here the CDR3 DNA reads TGCGCCAGCAATTACCTAGCGGGGTTTAAACAGACCCAGTACTTC. As protein: CASNYLAGFKQTQYF.

The J gene is TRBJ2-2, the V gene TRBV30; a weak D match, TRBD2 (5 bases). CDR1 is GTSNPN, CDR2 SVGIG, per germline (reference sequence). V was pared by 4 bases and J by 3 bases, with 18 bases between. This CDR3 contains 16 residues. The CDR3 DNA sequence: TGTGCCTGGAACCCCGGGATAACGGCTGACACCGGGGAGCTGTTTTTT. Its protein product is CAWNPGITADTGELFF.

As for this clone: The junction differs from germline at one of its ends, possibly a read error. This chain connects TRBV5-1 to TRBJ2-2; tentatively, D is TRBD2 (6 bases). The CDR3 covers 13 residues. Per the germline V gene, CDR1 is SGHRS and CDR2 is YFSETQ. CDR3 DNA: TGCGCCAGCAGCTGGGAGAACACCGGGGGGCTGTTTTTT. Protein: CASSWENTGGLFF.

The chain employs TRBV6-6 and TRBJ1-2; the D gene is possibly TRBD1 (5 bases). Trimming shortened V by 2 bases and J by 3 bases, and 13 bases separated the two germline ends. Germline loops: CDR1 MNHNY, CDR2 SVGAGI (reference sequence). This CDR3 region has 15 residues. CDR3 nucleotides: TGTGCCAGCAGTTACGGCGTCGGGGCCTACTATGGCTACACCTTC. It yields the protein CASSYGVGAYYGYTF.

This chain joins TRBV9 and TRBJ2-2; D ambiguous. This CDR3 has 12 residues. CDR1 is SGDLS, CDR2 YYNGEE, per germline. Trimming removed 0 bases from V and 7 bases from J, with 4 bases in between. The CDR3 here is CASSVAVGELFF. The CDR3 DNA is TGTGCCAGCAGCGTAGCGGTCGGGGAGCTGTTTTTT.

The J gene is TRBJ2-1, the V gene TRBV19; 16 bases align to TRBD2. The CDR3 spans 16 residues. Germline V gene data show CDR1 as LNHDA and CDR2 as SQIVND (reference sequence). With 6 bases clipped from V and 12 bases from J, the junction kept 11 bases outside the gene matches. CDR3 DNA: TGTGCCAGTAGCCCACAAGGGACTAGCGGGAGGGCCAGGCAGTTCTTC. Its translation is CASSPQGTSGRARQFF.

This clone was detected only once. V and J are TRBV6-1 and TRBJ1-4; D not certain. From germline, CDR1 is MNHNS and CDR2 SASEGT. Trimming removed 6 bases from V and 0 bases from J, with 5 bases in between. The CDR3 extends over 13 amino acids. CDR3 DNA sequence: TGTGCCAGCAGAGGGACAACTAATGAAAAACTGTTTTTT. Protein sequence: CASRGTTNEKLFF.

This clone was counted between two and nine times. This chain connects TRBV19 to TRBJ2-5, with TRBD1 identical over 8 bases. This CDR3 has 13 residues. V lost 6 bases, J lost 5 bases, and 5 bases stayed unmatched. Germline CDR1 LNHDA, CDR2 SQIVND (reference sequence). Here the CDR3 DNA reads TGTGCCAGTAGCAAGACAGGGGATGAGACCCAGTACTTC. Translating it yields CASSKTGDETQYF.